Listed here are 30 T cell receptor beta chains from one sample, sequenced in a study of blood T cell repertoires in COVID-19. Data came from immunoSEQ multiplex PCR; TCRdb stores just in-frame clones and leaves some out. The sample contains roughly 200,000 clones, 80% to 90% of which appear only once. Sample: peripheral blood. These receptors all stem from a human donor with active or convalescent COVID-19. The donor label of this sample is uncertain.

This chain joins TRBV10-3 and TRBJ1-5, with 9 bases that match TRBD1. After removal of 4 bases from V and 11 bases from J, the junction contained 3 bases not matched to a gene. Germline V gives CDR1 ENHRY, CDR2 SYGVKD. CDR3 length equals 12 residues. CDR3 in amino acids: CAISGTGEAQHF. CDR3 coding DNA: TGTGCCATCAGTGGGACAGGGGAGGCCCAGCATTTT.

The chain uses TRBV9 and TRBJ2-1, with a tentative D call TRBD2 (6 bases). The CDR3 has 15 residues. Germline-derived CDR1 and CDR2 are SGDLS and YYNGEE. Trimming pared 3 bases from V and 6 bases from J, leaving 16 bases between. CDR3 in DNA: TGTGCCAGCAGCGCAGCCCCGGGACTGTTCAATGAGCAGTTCTTC. Its translation is CASSAAPGLFNEQFF.

This clone was seen more than once but under ten times. The chain uses TRBV20-1 and TRBJ1-5; D unresolved. Germline CDR1 is DFQATT and CDR2 is SNEGSKA (reference sequence). Trimming left V 3 bases short and J 4 bases short, with 10 bases between. CDR3 length: 13 amino acids. CDR3 coding DNA: TGCAGTGCTAGTGGATCAGGTAATCAGCCCCAGCATTTT. This gives the protein CSASGSGNQPQHF.

The chain has TRBV6-5 and TRBJ1-2; no firm D call. The CDR3 extends over 14 amino acids. In germline, CDR1 is MNHEY, CDR2 SVGAGI. Trimming left V 4 bases short and J 3 bases short, with 12 bases between. The CDR3 loop is CASSSTMEHYGYTF. In DNA, the CDR3 is TGTGCCAGCAGTTCGACCATGGAGCACTATGGCTACACCTTC.

The chain employs TRBV11-2 and TRBJ2-7; weak D call: TRBD2 (6 bases). This CDR3 spans 13 amino acids. The germline V gene has CDR1 SGHAT and CDR2 FQNNGV. Trimming took off 1 base at V and 2 bases at J, with 6 bases between the two ends. The CDR3 is CASSLGTTYEQYF. CDR3 in DNA: TGTGCCAGCAGCTTAGGGACTACCTACGAGCAGTACTTC.

The chain joins TRBV29-1 to TRBJ2-3; the match to TRBD2 covers 9 bases. The V segment lost 8 bases and the J segment 1 base; nucleotides outside the gene matches: 7. The CDR3 is 14 residues long. Germline V CDR1 and CDR2: SQVTM, ANQGSEA. CDR3 bases: TGCAGCACCGCTATAGCGGGAGGCACAGATACGCAGTATTTT. Amino acids: CSTAIAGGTDTQYF.

This chain connects TRBV3-1 (or the pseudogene TRBV3-2) to TRBJ2-7; D may be TRBD1 (5 bases). Germline V gives CDR1 LGHDT, CDR2 YNNKEL (reference sequence). The CDR3 has 15 amino acids. With 1 base removed from V and 3 bases from J, the gap between germline ends came to 13 bases. The CDR3 loop reads CASSQVWGGNYEQYF. The CDR3 nucleotides read TGTGCCAGCAGCCAAGTCTGGGGCGGAAACTACGAGCAGTACTTC.

The rearrangement links TRBV6-6 to TRBJ2-2; 11 bases agree with TRBD1. Germline V gene lookup returns CDR1 MNHNY and CDR2 SVGAGI (reference sequence). With 5 bases clipped from V and 5 bases from J, the junction kept 4 bases outside the gene matches. The CDR3 length is 15 residues. CDR3 amino acids: CASSGTGGKTGELFF. DNA for the CDR3: TGTGCCAGCAGTGGGACAGGGGGGAAAACCGGGGAGCTGTTTTTT.

V gene TRBV6-2 or TRBV6-3 combines with J gene TRBJ1-5; D perhaps matches TRBD1 (6 bases). Trimming left V 5 bases short and J 3 bases short, with 8 bases between. The CDR3 is made up of 13 amino acids. CDR1 and CDR2 from the germline V gene are MNHEY and SVGEGT. CDR3 sequence (DNA): TGTGCCAGCAGTCGGGACAACAATCAGCCCCAGCATTTT. Translating it yields CASSRDNNQPQHF.

The chain has TRBV7-2 and TRBJ2-7, with D maybe TRBD1 (6 bases). CDR1 and CDR2 from the germline V gene are SGHTA and FQGNSA. This CDR3 comprises 15 residues. Trimming shortened V by 1 base and J by 2 bases, and 12 bases separated the two germline ends. Here the CDR3 reads CASSLVGQSTYEQYF. The CDR3 DNA follows: TGTGCCAGCAGCTTAGTCGGACAGTCGACCTACGAGCAGTACTTC.

V gene TRBV3-1 (or the pseudogene TRBV3-2) combines with J gene TRBJ1-5; D is perhaps TRBD1 (5 bases). From germline, CDR1 is LGHDT and CDR2 YNNKEL (reference sequence). This CDR3 contains 14 residues. The V and J ends lost 1 base and 4 bases respectively, with 8 bases between them. CDR3 DNA: TGTGCCAGCAGCCAAGGGGCAGGGAATCAGCCCCAGCATTTT. Translating it yields CASSQGAGNQPQHF.

V is TRBV19 and J is TRBJ2-2; possibly TRBD1 for D (5 bases). This CDR3 comprises 16 residues. The V end was cut by 5 bases, the J end by 4 bases, with 17 bases between. The germline gives CDR1 LNHDA, CDR2 SQIVND (reference sequence). Here the CDR3 reads CASSRESGIRTGELFF. In DNA, the CDR3 is TGTGCCAGTAGTCGAGAATCAGGGATTCGCACCGGGGAGCTGTTTTTT.

The chain combines TRBV6-6 with TRBJ2-1, with TRBD2 identical over 15 bases. The CDR3 is 14 amino acids. Germline trimming cut 6 bases from V and 9 bases from J; bases unmatched to any gene: 3. Per germline, CDR1 MNHNY and CDR2 SVGAGI (reference sequence). Written as DNA, the CDR3 is TGTGCCAGCAGCAAGGGACTAGCGGGGGGTGAGCAGTTCTTC. Its translation is CASSKGLAGGEQFF.

The table lists this clone with a few counts. The J gene is TRBJ2-7, the V gene TRBV7-9, with 8 bases that match TRBD2. CDR3 length equals 15 residues. Losses at the gene ends were 2 bases for V and 3 bases for J; bases not matched to a gene: 6. CDR1 and CDR2 from the germline V gene are SEHNR and FQNEAQ (reference sequence). The CDR3 coding sequence is TGTGCCAGCAGCTTAAAAACTAGCGGTAGCTACGAGCAGTACTTC. This codes for CASSLKTSGSYEQYF. The whole variable domain, remainder taken from reference TRBV7-9 and TRBJ2-7, is DTGVSQNPRHKITKRGQNVTFRCDPISEHNRLYWYRQTLGQGPEFLTYFQNEAQLEKSRLLSDRFSAERPKGSFSTLEIQRTEQGDSAMYLCASSLKTSGSYEQYFGPGTRLTVT.

This chain uses TRBV15 with TRBJ1-6, with D possibly matching TRBD1 (5 bases). The V gene's germline CDR1 is LNHNV and CDR2 YYDKDF (reference sequence). With 0 bases removed from V and 7 bases from J, the gap between germline ends came to 10 bases. The CDR3 contains 15 residues. The CDR3 sequence is CATSRDLGGNSPLHF. The CDR3 DNA follows: TGTGCCACCAGCAGAGATCTGGGGGGAAATTCACCCCTCCACTTT.

The rearrangement joins TRBV5-1 to TRBJ2-3, with 11 bases that match TRBD2. The CDR3 runs to 16 residues. The V gene's germline CDR1 is SGHRS and CDR2 YFSETQ. J gave up 5 bases and V 0 bases, and 5 bases lay outside the gene matches. For the CDR3, the DNA is TGCGCCAGCAGCTTGGGTCTAGCGGGAGGCAGAGATACGCAGTATTTT. Residues: CASSLGLAGGRDTQYF. The full variable domain, completed using reference TRBV5-1 and TRBJ2-3, is KAGVTQTPRYLIKTRGQQVTLSCSPISGHRSVSWYQQTPGQGLQFLFEYFSETQRNKGNFPGRFSGRQFSNSRSEMNVSTLELGDSALYLCASSLGLAGGRDTQYFGPGTRLTVL.

The gene calls are TRBV9 and TRBJ1-3, with D uncertain. The V and J ends lost 4 bases and 0 bases respectively, with 11 bases between them. Germline lookup yields CDR1 SGDLS and CDR2 YYNGEE. The CDR3 has 15 residues. The CDR3 nucleotides are TGTGCCAGCAGCCCACAGTCGATCTCTGGAAACACCATATATTTT. It encodes CASSPQSISGNTIYF.

The chain joins TRBV7-6 to TRBJ2-5, with D perhaps TRBD2 (5 bases). V was shortened by 4 bases and J by 5 bases, with 11 bases between the two germline ends. Per the germline V gene, CDR1 is SGHVS and CDR2 is FNYEAQ. CDR3 size: 13 residues. CDR3 in amino acids: CASSYERRETQYF. In DNA, the CDR3 is TGTGCCAGCAGCTACGAGCGGCGTGAGACCCAGTACTTC.

The chain recombines TRBV27 with TRBJ2-1, with TRBD2 matching 8 bases. Germline CDR1 MNHEY, CDR2 SMNVEV (reference sequence). J gave up 15 bases and V 3 bases, and 7 bases lay outside the gene matches. The CDR3 has 12 amino acids. This CDR3 reads CASSFGAGEMFF. DNA of the CDR3: TGTGCCAGCAGTTTCGGAGCGGGAGAAATGTTCTTC.

The chain employs TRBV29-1 and TRBJ2-7, with 10 bases fitting TRBD2. J was trimmed by 4 bases and V by 3 bases; bases with no gene match: 6. This CDR3 comprises 14 residues. Germline V gene sequence: CDR1 SQVTM, CDR2 ANQGSEA. CDR3 DNA sequence: TGCAGCGTTGAGCCTAGCGGGAGAATTTACGAGCAGTACTTC. Amino acid sequence: CSVEPSGRIYEQYF.

V gene TRBV5-1 combines with J gene TRBJ1-1, with TRBD1 as a possible D gene (6 bases). CDR1 is SGHRS, CDR2 YFSETQ, per germline. V was trimmed by 4 bases and J by 3 bases, leaving 16 bases between them. This CDR3 is built from 15 residues. CDR3 region: CASSLQTGRDTEAFF. The CDR3 bases are TGCGCCAGCAGCCTCCAGACAGGTCGGGACACTGAAGCTTTCTTT.

J is TRBJ2-7 and V is TRBV13, with 8 bases that match TRBD2. CDR1 is PRHDT and CDR2 is FYEKMQ in the germline V gene (reference sequence). This CDR3 region has 15 residues. Germline trimming cut 5 bases from V and 4 bases from J; bases unmatched to any gene: 10. CDR3 loop: CASSTREGKLYEQYF. As DNA, the CDR3 is TGTGCCAGCAGCACTCGGGAGGGGAAACTATACGAGCAGTACTTC.

V usage is TRBV3-1 (or the pseudogene TRBV3-2) and J usage is TRBJ2-5; no firm D call. This CDR3 region has 11 residues. The V and J ends lost 0 bases and 9 bases respectively, with 5 bases between them. CDR1 and CDR2 (germline): LGHDT, YNNKEL (reference sequence). The CDR3, as DNA: TGTGCCAGCAGCCAAGACTCCGCCCAGTACTTC. Protein sequence: CASSQDSAQYF.

The chain has TRBV13 and TRBJ2-3; TRBD2 matches at 10 bases. The germline V gene has CDR1 PRHDT and CDR2 FYEKMQ (reference sequence). Trimming removed 5 bases from V and 5 bases from J; junction bases left unmatched: 7. The CDR3 sequence is 15 residues long. CDR3 protein: CASSPGLAGGDTQYF. CDR3 bases: TGTGCCAGCAGCCCCGGGTTAGCGGGAGGAGATACGCAGTATTTT. The full variable domain, its missing parts supplied by reference TRBV13 and TRBJ2-3, is AAGVIQSPRHLIKEKRETATLKCYPIPRHDTVYWYQQGPGQDPQFLISFYEKMQSDKGSIPDRFSAQQFSDYHSELNMSSLELGDSALYFCASSPGLAGGDTQYFGPGTRLTVL.

The rearrangement uses TRBV19 and TRBJ2-5; D unresolved. The ends were cut back, 3 bases at V and 5 bases at J, with 13 bases in the middle. Germline CDR1 is LNHDA and CDR2 is SQIVND (reference sequence). This CDR3 has 14 residues. The CDR3 sequence is CASSMVLLVETQYF. The DNA of the CDR3 is TGTGCCAGTAGTATGGTACTTCTAGTGGAGACCCAGTACTTC.

The chain is built from TRBV7-9 and TRBJ2-1, with a tentative D call TRBD2 (6 bases). The CDR3 totals 16 residues. Germline assignment: CDR1 SEHNR and CDR2 FQNEAQ (reference sequence). V was pared by 6 bases and J by 7 bases, with 22 bases between. CDR3 loop: CASRRREASEVNEQFF. For the CDR3, the DNA is TGTGCCAGCAGACGAAGGGAGGCTAGCGAGGTTAATGAGCAGTTCTTC.

This chain joins TRBV7-2 and TRBJ1-1; 7 bases map to TRBD1. The germline CDR1 and CDR2 sequences are SGHTA and FQGNSA. This CDR3 contains 14 residues. V lost 5 bases and J lost 4; bases outside the gene matches: 7. The CDR3 coding sequence is TGTGCCAGCAGCAGTTACAGGGGTATCACTGAAGCTTTCTTT. Amino acids: CASSSYRGITEAFF.

This sequence joins TRBV24-1 and TRBJ2-1; 12 bases match TRBD1. The CDR3 runs 16 residues. The V gene's germline CDR1 is KGHDR and CDR2 SFDVKD. With 5 bases clipped from V and 12 bases from J, the junction kept 13 bases outside the gene matches. CDR3 DNA sequence: TGTGCCACCAGTGTTACCGGGACAGGGGGCCTTATAGGGCAGTTCTTC. Its translation: CATSVTGTGGLIGQFF.

The gene calls are TRBV5-1 and TRBJ2-5; D uncertain. The germline V and J ends were trimmed by 4 bases and 2 bases, with 15 bases remaining between them. The CDR3 consists of 15 residues. Germline-derived CDR1 and CDR2 are SGHRS and YFSETQ. CDR3 sequence reads: CASSPVTYKQETQYF. The CDR3, as DNA: TGCGCCAGCAGCCCCGTTACGTACAAGCAAGAGACCCAGTACTTC.

This chain joins TRBV7-2 and TRBJ1-2; maybe TRBD1 (5 bases). Germline V gene data show CDR1 as SGHTA and CDR2 as FQGNSA. Trimming stripped 2 bases from V and 0 bases from J, with 22 bases between. The CDR3 has 19 residues. DNA of the CDR3: TGTGCCAGCAGCTTAAAGCAGCTCAGGGCTTCGATCCCTAACTATGGCTACACCTTC. Amino acids: CASSLKQLRASIPNYGYTF.